The rows below give T cell receptor beta chains drawn from one sample of a study of T-cell reconstitution after alpha-beta-depleted transplantation in children. MiXCR, applied by TCRdb to the PCR reads, yields one record per CDR3 protein. The sample holds approximately 300,000 distinct CDR3 sequences, approximately 7.3% seen once. The sample consisted of peripheral blood, taken 360 days after TCRalphabeta/CD19-depleted stem cell transplant. These receptors came from a female patient between 2 and 15 years old who had a stem cell transplant for Fanconi anemia, so the T cells may come from the graft donor. Each CDR3 is given with its conserved first and last residue. D genes are given only for firm matches. Not every row has a clone size; where given, it reads once, few, many or a size class.

>few|TRBD1|TRBV2|TRBJ2-5
CASSESIDRAETQYF
TGTGCCAGCAGTGAAAGTATTGACAGGGCAGAGACCCAGTACTTC
>many|.|TRBV20-1|TRBJ1-1
CSARDGRGGMNTEAFF
TGCAGTGCTAGAGATGGGAGGGGAGGGATGAACACTGAAGCTTTCTTT
>many|TRBD2|TRBV9|TRBJ2-3
CASSVGSGRNADTQYF
TGTGCCAGCAGCGTAGGAAGCGGGAGGAACGCAGATACGCAGTATTTT
>many|.|TRBV7-3|TRBJ2-3
CASSPHASTDTQYF
TGTGCCAGCAGTCCTCATGCTAGCACAGATACGCAGTATTTT
>many|TRBD2|TRBV5-1|TRBJ2-3
CASSPGLAASTDTQYF
TGCGCCAGCAGCCCCGGACTAGCCGCGAGCACAGATACGCAGTATTTT
>few|.|TRBV21-1|TRBJ1-4
CASRTARLFF
TGTGCCAGCAGGACAGCCAGACTGTTTTTT
>many|TRBD1|TRBV6-1|TRBJ2-7
CASSGTGTGFYEQYF
TGTGCCAGCAGTGGTACCGGGACAGGCTTCTACGAGCAGTACTTC
>.|TRBD1|TRBV20-1|TRBJ1-2
CSAGTGTDGYTF
TGCAGTGCTGGGACAGGAACGGATGGCTACACCTTC
>.|.|TRBV5-5|TRBJ2-2
CASSDGTPGELFF
TGTGCCAGCAGCGACGGGACGCCCGGGGAGCTGTTTTTT
>many|.|TRBV4-3|TRBJ1-1
CASSQDEGRDQAFF
TGCGCCAGCAGCCAAGATGAGGGCCGAGATCAAGCTTTCTTT
>.|TRBD1|TRBV5-1|TRBJ2-5
CASSLGTDFQETQYF
TGCGCCAGCAGCTTAGGGACAGATTTTCAAGAGACCCAGTACTTC
>many|TRBD2|TRBV20-1|TRBJ2-1
CSASGLAGGEQFF
TGCAGTGCTAGTGGACTAGCGGGGGGGGAGCAGTTCTTC
>many|.|TRBV29-1|TRBJ2-5
CSLLLGETQYF
TGCAGCCTTCTGTTGGGAGAGACCCAGTACTTC
>.|.|TRBV20-1|TRBJ1-5
CSATKTYRENDQPQHF
TGCAGTGCTACCAAGACATACCGGGAGAATGATCAGCCCCAGCATTTT
>many|.|TRBV12-3/TRBV12-4|TRBJ1-1
CASSPGEGSEAFF
TGTGCCAGCAGCCCCGGCGAGGGGTCAGAAGCTTTCTTT
>many|.|TRBV2|TRBJ2-3
CASKPASTDTQYF
TGTGCCAGCAAGCCAGCGAGCACAGATACGCAGTATTTT
>many|TRBD1|TRBV6-1|TRBJ2-3
CASYRGGTDTQYF
TGTGCCAGCTACAGGGGAGGCACAGATACGCAGTATTTT
>few|.|TRBV11-2|TRBJ1-2
CASSVGANYGYTF
TGTGCCAGCAGCGTAGGCGCTAACTATGGCTACACCTTC
>many|TRBD2|TRBV6-1|TRBJ2-7
CASSETSGVYGLGSYEQYF
TGTGCCAGCAGTGAGACTAGCGGGGTATATGGGCTCGGCTCCTACGAGCAGTACTTC
>many|.|TRBV28|TRBJ2-5
CASSHGQSQETQYF
TGTGCCAGCAGCCACGGACAGTCCCAAGAGACCCAGTACTTC
>few|TRBD1|TRBV5-6|TRBJ2-7
CASSFVGQGAYEQYF
TGTGCCAGCAGCTTCGTCGGACAGGGTGCCTACGAGCAGTACTTC
>many|.|TRBV3-1|TRBJ2-1
CASSIGLVPHNEQFF
TGTGCCAGCAGCATAGGGCTAGTCCCCCACAATGAGCAGTTCTTC
>few|.|TRBV2|TRBJ2-2
CASMIGLNTGELFF
TGTGCCAGCATGATCGGGTTGAACACCGGGGAGCTGTTTTTT
>few|TRBD1|TRBV7-3|TRBJ2-7
CASSLGGGQGPPYEQYF
TGTGCCAGCAGCTTAGGAGGGGGACAGGGTCCGCCCTACGAGCAGTACTTC
>many|TRBD1|TRBV12-3/TRBV12-4|TRBJ1-1
CASSLQGFDTEAFF
TGTGCCAGCAGCCTACAGGGGTTCGACACTGAAGCTTTCTTT
>many|.|TRBV12-3/TRBV12-4|TRBJ2-4
CASSLGGTEREYF
TGTGCCAGCAGTTTAGGCGGGACAGAGCGTGAGTACTTC
>many|.|TRBV5-1|TRBJ2-6
CASSLESSGANVLTF
TGCGCCAGCAGCTTGGAGAGCTCTGGGGCCAACGTCCTGACTTTC
>few|.|TRBV5-1|TRBJ2-1
CASSWGSLRNEQFF
TGCGCCAGCAGCTGGGGATCACTCAGAAATGAGCAGTTCTTC
>few|.|TRBV12-3/TRBV12-4|TRBJ1-6
CASSPGLFYNSPLHF
TGTGCCAGCAGTCCGGGACTGTTCTATAATTCACCCCTCCACTTT
>.|.|TRBV5-1|TRBJ2-5
CASSLDGRYQETQYF
TGCGCCAGCAGCTTAGACGGAAGGTACCAAGAGACCCAGTACTTC
>many|.|TRBV7-9|TRBJ2-5
CASSYITSETQYF
TGTGCCAGCAGCTACATAACATCGGAGACCCAGTACTTC
>.|.|TRBV27|TRBJ2-5
CASHPRGYQETQYF
TGTGCCAGCCACCCTCGGGGTTACCAAGAGACCCAGTACTTC
>few|.|TRBV20-1|TRBJ1-2
CSARRRGRGYGYTF
TGCAGTGCACGACGCCGGGGGCGCGGCTATGGCTACACCTTC
>many|.|TRBV20-1|TRBJ2-1
CSASSPEYEQFF
TGCAGTGCTAGTTCCCCCGAGTATGAGCAGTTCTTC
>many|TRBD1|TRBV29-1|TRBJ2-3
CSAGQGSDTQYF
TGCAGCGCGGGACAGGGATCAGATACGCAGTATTTT
>many|TRBD1|TRBV7-9|TRBJ1-4
CASSLTGTDEKLFF
TGTGCCAGCAGCCTGACCGGGACAGATGAAAAACTGTTTTTT
>few|.|TRBV12-3/TRBV12-4|TRBJ1-5
CASSLDGFSNQPQHF
TGTGCCAGCAGTTTAGACGGGTTTAGCAATCAGCCCCAGCATTTT